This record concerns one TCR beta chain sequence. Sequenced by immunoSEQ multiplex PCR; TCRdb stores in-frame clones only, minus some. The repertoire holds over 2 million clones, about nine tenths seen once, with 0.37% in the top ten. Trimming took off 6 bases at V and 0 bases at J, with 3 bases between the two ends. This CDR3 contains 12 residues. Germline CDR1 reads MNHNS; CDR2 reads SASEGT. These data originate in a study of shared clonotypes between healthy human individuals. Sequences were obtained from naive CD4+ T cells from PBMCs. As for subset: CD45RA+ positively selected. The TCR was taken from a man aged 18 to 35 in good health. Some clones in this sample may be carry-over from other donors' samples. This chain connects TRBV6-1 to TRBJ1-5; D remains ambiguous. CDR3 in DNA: TGTGCCAGCAGGGCTAGCAATCAGCCCCAGCATTTT. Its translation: CASRASNQPQHF.